This T cell receptor beta chain was sequenced during a study of beta chain features in type 1 diabetes. Study conclusions and caveats: Compared with healthy donors, patients appeared to share more similar naive, central memory and regulatory TCRB repertoires. VDJ junctions from patients with type 1 diabetes contained fewer insertions and more deletions. Unsettled here was the matter of whether HLA type influences TCRB rearrangement.

Reverse transcribing all isolated RNA meant expressed TCRB transcripts were sequenced. Profiled with immunoSEQ multiplex PCR; TCRdb holds only in-frame clones, not every one. Of hundreds of thousands of clones listed, around 12% were seen once; the top ten hold 0.015% to 0.02%. Note on this clone: Its antigen is unidentified.

Cells sorted by CD45RO/CCR7/CD25/CD127/CD95/CD27 comprised CD4+ naive, central memory, regulatory and stem cell-like memory cells. The TCR comes from a man younger than 35 in good health. Sequences were obtained from naive CD4+ T cells from blood.

Here the CDR3 DNA reads TGTGCCAGCAGCGTAGCGGGGTATATGGTCGGGGAGCTGTTTTTT. It yields the protein CASSVAGYMVGELFF. This chain joins TRBV9 and TRBJ2-2; maybe TRBD2 (5 bases). V was pared by 0 bases and J by 7 bases, with 13 bases between. Germline CDR1 and CDR2: SGDLS and YYNGEE. The CDR3 has 15 residues.